This is a list of T cell receptor beta chains from one sample in a study of shared clonotypes between healthy human individuals. Clones were sequenced by immunoSEQ multiplex PCR, and TCRdb holds only the in-frame ones, with some missing. Of under 1,100,000 clones in the sample, more than 75% are singletons; the top ten hold under 0.8%. Sequencing was done on a sample of memory CD4+ T cells from PBMCs. Receptors were obtained from a young man in good health. Some clones in this sample may be carry-over from other donors' samples. CDR3s include the opening cysteine and the closing phenylalanine or tryptophan. The D gene is left open where the match is weak. Expanded clones are given a class, and other clones once, few, many or no size at all.

clone_size j_call v_call d_call cdr3_nt cdr3_aa
- TRBJ2-2 TRBV13 - TGTGCCGGGGCACGTGGAGGGAACACCGGGGAGCTGTTTTTT CAGARGGNTGELFF
- TRBJ2-7 TRBV10-3 - TGTGCCATCAGTGAGTCGTCGGGCGGCGAGCAGTACTTC CAISESSGGEQYF
- TRBJ2-2 TRBV7-3 - TGTGCCAGCAGCTTATCGAGCGGGTACACCGGGGAGCTGTTTTTT CASSLSSGYTGELFF
- TRBJ2-7 TRBV7-3 - TGTGCCAGCAGTCACGGAACGGGACTGGTATACGAGCAGTACTTC CASSHGTGLVYEQYF
few TRBJ1-5 TRBV19 - TGTGCCAGTAGTATAAGTAGCAATCAGCCCCAGCATTTT CASSISSNQPQHF
- TRBJ2-7 TRBV5-6 - TGTGCCAGCAGCTTGTTCTCTGGGACATCCACCTACGAGCAGTACTTC CASSLFSGTSTYEQYF
- TRBJ2-1 TRBV5-6 - TGTGCCAGCAGCTCGGACTATGGTAGGCAGTTCTTC CASSSDYGRQFF
- TRBJ1-2 TRBV28 - TGTGCCAGCAGCCGCCGCGGGACATCTTATGGCTACACCTTC CASSRRGTSYGYTF
- TRBJ2-7 TRBV28 TRBD1 TGTGCCAGCAGTTTTCTGTCAGGGGGCTTGGGTAGGTACGAGCAGTACTTC CASSFLSGGLGRYEQYF
- TRBJ2-1 TRBV19 TRBD1 TGTGCCAGTAGCGGACAGGGGGCGTTCCGGGGCGAGCAGTTCTTC CASSGQGAFRGEQFF
few TRBJ2-3 TRBV6-6 - TGTGCCAGCACCCCGGACAGTTCGACTAGCACAGATACGCAGTATTTT CASTPDSSTSTDTQYF
- TRBJ1-5 TRBV2 - TGTGCCAGCAGTGACAGGAACTATCAGCCCCAGCATTTT CASSDRNYQPQHF
- TRBJ2-7 TRBV5-1 - TGCGCCAGCAGTCGGGGATACGCCTACGAGCAGTACTTC CASSRGYAYEQYF
- TRBJ1-2 TRBV6-6 TRBD1 TGTGCCACTGATGACAGGGGCCATGGCTACACCTTC CATDDRGHGYTF
- TRBJ2-1 TRBV28 TRBD2 TGTGCCAGCAGTTTATTGGTCACTAGCGGGTCTGGTGAGCAGTTCTTC CASSLLVTSGSGEQFF
- TRBJ2-5 TRBV25-1 TRBD2 TGTGCCAGCAGTGGACTTGGGGGGAGGGGCGAGACCCAGTACTTC CASSGLGGRGETQYF
- TRBJ2-7 TRBV29-1 - TGCAGCGTTGAAACGCCAGGGCTCCTCTACGAGCAGTACTTC CSVETPGLLYEQYF
- TRBJ1-5 TRBV19 - TGTGCCAGTACAACAACAGGGAAATTTGGCAATCAGCCCCAGCATTTT CASTTTGKFGNQPQHF
- TRBJ1-1 TRBV5-1 - TGCGCCAGCAGCTTGGGGGGAATTTGGGGAGCTTTCTTT CASSLGGIWGAFF
few TRBJ2-7 TRBV19 - TGTGCCAGTAGTATAGGCCCCGGCGAGCAGTACTTC CASSIGPGEQYF
- TRBJ1-3 TRBV5-4 TRBD1 TGTGCCAGCAGCCCAGACAGGGGTGGAAACACCATATATTTT CASSPDRGGNTIYF